This T cell receptor beta chain was recovered during a study of shared clonotypes between healthy human individuals. Study findings and constraints: Sampling was confined to blood; repertoires within tissues likely differ.

Remarks on this clone: Its matching antigen is unknown.

The repertoire was sequenced with immunoSEQ multiplex PCR; TCRdb's copy has only in-frame clones and lacks some. Of about 560,000 clones detected, around 78% appear once; the ten largest clones hold more than 10%. Around 90 million PBMCs supplied genomic DNA for unsorted samples. Germline V gives CDR1 MRHNA, CDR2 SNTAGT. J gave up 2 bases and V 4 bases, and 5 bases lay outside the gene matches. The CDR3 loop spans 14 amino acids. The sequencing sample was made of PBMCs. The TCR comes from a woman aged 40 to 50 in good health. Some clones in this sample may be carry-over from other donors' samples. V and J are TRBV6-4 and TRBJ2-7; 7 nucleotides align to TRBD2. CDR3 in DNA: TGTGCCAGCAGTGGGCGGGAGCCCACCTACGAGCAGTACTTC. Protein sequence: CASSGREPTYEQYF.